These T cell receptor beta chains were read from a single sample in a study of blood T cell repertoires in COVID-19. The repertoire was sequenced with immunoSEQ multiplex PCR; TCRdb's copy has only in-frame clones and lacks some. The top ten clones hold just over 2.5% of a sample with under 95,000 clones, approximately 90% of them seen once. The sample comprised peripheral blood. These receptors came from a man aged 45-65 years with COVID-19, enrolled during active disease. The CDR3 runs from the conserved cysteine through the conserved F or W. A D gene is named only where the DNA matches it firmly. Size tells how often a clone was seen (once, few, many) or the class of an expanded clone, and some rows leave it out.

clone_size	d_call	v_call	j_call	cdr3_aa	cdr3_nt
once	TRBD2	TRBV5-1	TRBJ2-1	CASSLSNSGATGEQFF	TGCGCCAGCAGCTTGAGCAATAGCGGGGCTACCGGTGAGCAGTTCTTC
-	-	TRBV13	TRBJ1-1	CASSGQDTPREAFF	TGTGCCAGCAGCGGTCAGGACACCCCTCGGGAAGCTTTCTTT
-	-	TRBV19	TRBJ1-1	CASTYSSGTEAFF	TGTGCCAGTACCTATAGTTCCGGCACTGAAGCTTTCTTT
-	TRBD1	TRBV6-5	TRBJ1-4	CASSTRQGGLEKLFF	TGTGCCAGCAGTACCCGACAGGGGGGACTTGAAAAACTGTTTTTT
few	-	TRBV5-4	TRBJ1-1	CASSLGQSYTEAFF	TGTGCCAGCAGCTTGGGACAGTCCTACACTGAAGCTTTCTTT
-	-	TRBV18	TRBJ2-5	CASSQTEKETQYF	TGTGCCAGCTCCCAGACAGAGAAAGAGACCCAGTACTTC
-	TRBD1	TRBV27	TRBJ2-2	CASSTRQGSTGELFF	TGTGCCAGCAGTACGAGACAGGGGAGTACCGGGGAGCTGTTTTTT
-	-	TRBV29-1	TRBJ2-3	CSVDPDIGIDTQYF	TGCAGCGTTGACCCGGACATTGGTATCGATACGCAGTATTTT
once	TRBD1	TRBV19	TRBJ1-5	CASSNRPGGQRGNQPQHF	TGTGCCAGTAGTAACCGACCAGGGGGACAGAGAGGCAATCAGCCCCAGCATTTT
-	-	TRBV9	TRBJ2-7	CASSVGGNTYYEQYF	TGTGCCAGCAGCGTAGGCGGCAATACTTACTACGAGCAGTACTTC
-	TRBD1	TRBV19	TRBJ1-1	CASKDRGILTNTEAFF	TGTGCCAGTAAGGACAGGGGGATTCTCACGAACACTGAAGCTTTCTTT
few	-	TRBV28	TRBJ2-6	CASLAGGNGANVLTF	TGTGCCAGCTTGGCCGGGGGAAATGGGGCCAACGTCCTGACTTTC
-	-	TRBV5-1	TRBJ2-5	CASSFSYQETQYF	TGCGCCAGCAGCTTTTCGTACCAAGAGACCCAGTACTTC
-	-	TRBV5-1	TRBJ1-3	CASSLTAGNTIYF	TGCGCCAGCAGCTTGACAGCTGGAAACACCATATATTTT
-	-	TRBV12-3/TRBV12-4	TRBJ2-3	CACRSGGSDTQYF	TGTGCCTGCCGATCCGGGGGATCAGATACGCAGTATTTT
-	TRBD1	TRBV18	TRBJ1-1	CASSGGTGWLGTEAFF	TGTGCCAGCTCAGGAGGGACAGGGTGGTTGGGCACTGAAGCTTTCTTT
-	TRBD1	TRBV7-3	TRBJ2-3	CASSDGDRGSADTQYF	TGTGCCAGCAGCGACGGGGACAGGGGGTCCGCAGATACGCAGTATTTT
few	-	TRBV7-9	TRBJ1-4	CASGQGDEKLFF	TGTGCCAGCGGGCAGGGCGATGAAAAACTGTTTTTT
-	TRBD1	TRBV14	TRBJ1-2	CASSPWDRGYGYTF	TGTGCCAGCAGCCCTTGGGACAGGGGCTATGGCTACACCTTC
-	-	TRBV12-3/TRBV12-4	TRBJ2-5	CASSLTGLETQYF	TGTGCCAGCAGTCTCACAGGGTTAGAGACCCAGTACTTC
-	-	TRBV13	TRBJ2-7	CASSSGTTYEQYF	TGTGCCAGCAGCTCCGGGACAACCTACGAGCAGTACTTC
once	-	TRBV3-1/TRBV3-2	TRBJ2-1	CASSQRERSEQFF	TGTGCCAGCAGCCAAAGGGAGCGGAGTGAGCAGTTCTTC
medium-sized	TRBD1	TRBV14	TRBJ1-6	CASSRTGVINSPLHF	TGTGCCAGCAGCCGAACAGGGGTGATCAATTCACCCCTCCACTTT
-	-	TRBV7-3	TRBJ2-5	CASSLAPQETQYF	TGTGCCAGCAGCTTAGCGCCACAAGAGACCCAGTACTTC
-	TRBD1	TRBV6-1	TRBJ1-3	CASGTDYSGNTIYF	TGTGCCAGCGGGACAGATTACTCTGGAAACACCATATATTTT
-	TRBD1	TRBV7-9	TRBJ1-1	CASSLGDRVNTEAFF	TGTGCCAGCAGCTTAGGGGACAGGGTGAACACTGAAGCTTTCTTT
-	-	TRBV27	TRBJ1-1	CASSYNGNTEAFF	TGTGCCAGCAGTTACAATGGGAACACTGAAGCTTTCTTT
-	TRBD1	TRBV19	TRBJ1-4	CASSISPGGFATNEKLFF	TGTGCCAGTAGTATCTCCCCAGGGGGCTTCGCAACTAATGAAAAACTGTTTTTT
-	-	TRBV7-3	TRBJ2-2	CASSQDTYTGELFF	TGTGCCAGCAGCCAGGACACGTACACCGGGGAGCTGTTTTTT
-	TRBD1	TRBV14	TRBJ2-5	CASSQDRARGKGETQYF	TGTGCCAGCAGCCAAGATCGGGCCAGGGGGAAAGGAGAGACCCAGTACTTC
-	-	TRBV20-1	TRBJ1-2	CSVQVNYGYTF	TGCAGTGTACAGGTTAACTATGGCTACACCTTC
-	TRBD1	TRBV7-9	TRBJ2-3	CASSFGKDRDTQYF	TGTGCCAGCAGCTTCGGTAAGGACAGGGATACGCAGTATTTT
-	TRBD2	TRBV6-2/TRBV6-3	TRBJ2-6	CASSWGGSGANVLTF	TGTGCCAGCAGTTGGGGGGGATCTGGGGCCAACGTCCTGACTTTC
-	TRBD2	TRBV5-8	TRBJ2-3	CASSPGTSGRSTDTQYF	TGTGCCAGCAGCCCCGGGACTAGCGGGAGGAGCACAGATACGCAGTATTTT
-	-	TRBV11-2	TRBJ2-2	CASSKQMGNTGELFF	TGTGCCAGCAGCAAACAGATGGGGAACACCGGGGAGCTGTTTTTT
-	TRBD2	TRBV20-1	TRBJ2-2	CSASLAGANTGELFF	TGCAGTGCTAGTCTCGCGGGAGCTAACACCGGGGAGCTGTTTTTT
once	TRBD1	TRBV15	TRBJ1-5	CATSSLRDRAPYSNQPQHF	TGTGCCACCAGCTCCCTCCGGGACAGGGCTCCGTATAGCAATCAGCCCCAGCATTTT
-	-	TRBV4-2	TRBJ2-2	CASSQVVSPGELFF	TGTGCCAGCAGCCAAGTGGTTAGTCCCGGGGAGCTGTTTTTT